The 3 T cell receptor beta chains presented below share a single source sample, sequenced in a study of blood T cell repertoires in COVID-19. Clones were read by immunoSEQ multiplex PCR, and TCRdb kept only the in-frame ones, dropping some. The sample holds under 300,000 clones, roughly nine tenths seen once. The material sequenced was peripheral blood. The receptors stem from a woman between 40 and 50 years old who had recovered from COVID-19.

This clone was picked up one time. The chain is built from TRBV4-1 and TRBJ1-2; the match to TRBD1 covers 9 bases. J was trimmed by 8 bases and V by 4 bases; bases with no gene match: 20. Germline CDR1 reads MGHRA; CDR2 reads YSYEKL. This CDR3 is built from 18 residues. The CDR3 loop reads CASSPEPRQGEHQGGYTF. In DNA form, the CDR3 reads TGCGCCAGCAGCCCAGAACCCCGACAGGGGGAACATCAGGGGGGCTACACCTTC.

This rearrangement joins TRBV2 to TRBJ2-1; D gene uncertain. V lost 6 bases and J lost 6, with 15 bases in between. Germline V gene lookup returns CDR1 SNHLY and CDR2 FYNNEI. The CDR3 covers 14 residues. CDR3 DNA sequence: TGTGCCAGCAGCCTTCGGTCCTCGGGCAATGAGCAGTTCTTC. Translated, it gives CASSLRSSGNEQFF.

V gene TRBV9 combines with J gene TRBJ1-6; the D gene is possibly TRBD1 (6 bases). Trimming removed 1 base from V and 5 bases from J, with 7 bases in between. Germline CDR1 and CDR2: SGDLS and YYNGEE. The CDR3 contains 14 residues. This chain's CDR3 is CASSVRQDNSPLHF. The CDR3 coding sequence is TGTGCCAGCAGCGTAAGACAGGATAATTCACCCCTCCACTTT.